This T cell receptor beta chain comes out of a study of blood T cell repertoires in COVID-19. The length of the CDR3 is 15 residues. With 0 bases removed from V and 1 base from J, the gap between germline ends came to 10 bases. Germline CDR1 and CDR2: LNHNV and YYDKDF (reference sequence). Assay: immunoSEQ multiplex PCR; the TCRdb copy retains only in-frame clones and omits some. The sample consists of over 95,000 clones, roughly 82% of them appearing once. In its sample, this clone ranks as medium-sized. Other DNA sequences in the sample encode the same CDR3. The J gene is TRBJ2-7, the V gene TRBV15, with D possibly TRBD1 on 5 matching bases. The TCR sequence derives from a woman aged 40 to 55 with acute or convalescent COVID-19. Sequenced material: peripheral blood. The CDR3 DNA sequence: TGTGCCACCAGCAGAGATTCGCAGGGATCCTACGAGCAGTACTTC. Translating it yields CATSRDSQGSYEQYF.